These T cell receptor beta chains were read from a single sample in a study of prognosis after radiotherapy for stage I lung cancer. TCRdb re-called the multiplex PCR reads through MiXCR, storing one row per CDR3 protein. The top ten hold around 53% of the sample, which has roughly 11,000 distinct CDR3 sequences, 30% to 40% seen once. This material consisted of PBMCs, taken before or after stereotactic body radiation therapy (not recorded which). These receptors came from a donor aged 50 or older with non-small cell lung cancer. Each CDR3 is given with its conserved first and last residue. The order of the fields is D gene, J gene, clone size, V gene, CDR3 protein. The D gene is left open where the match is weak. Size tells how often a clone was seen (once, few, many) or the class of an expanded clone, and some rows leave it out.

TRBD1 TRBJ2-7 medium-sized TRBV24-1 CATSDTGTGGGYEQYF
TRBD1 TRBJ2-1 many TRBV30 CAWSRRQGRNEQFF
NA TRBJ1-1 many TRBV6-2/TRBV6-3 CASSYWGSNTEAFF
TRBD2 TRBJ2-2 medium-sized TRBV24-1 CATSATSGRPNTGELFF
TRBD2 TRBJ2-4 many TRBV20-1 CSARRKREPKNIQYF
TRBD2 TRBJ2-1 many TRBV27 CASSSLLAGRTYNEQFF
TRBD1 TRBJ2-5 many TRBV29-1 CSVVPGTGGAETQYF
NA TRBJ2-7 NA TRBV28 CASSLYQVGEVLF
NA TRBJ2-3 many TRBV29-1 CSVDLSTDTQYF
TRBD1 TRBJ2-5 many TRBV24-1 CATSDFGTGQETQYF
TRBD1 TRBJ2-7 many TRBV10-3 CAISKSLMTGGSYEQYF
NA TRBJ1-3 NA TRBV9 CASGGQGWRNTIYF
TRBD1 TRBJ2-7 NA TRBV19 CASSRGQAYEQYF
TRBD1 TRBJ2-1 many TRBV5-5 CASSSTGFYNEQFF
NA TRBJ2-2 NA TRBV7-3 CASSLNEAPGELFF
TRBD1 TRBJ1-1 many TRBV6-2/TRBV6-3 CASSGQVTLNTEAFF
NA TRBJ1-2 many TRBV6-4 CASSYDRRAPIYGYTF
NA TRBJ2-3 medium-sized TRBV19 CASSSGVWTDTQYF
TRBD2 TRBJ2-1 many TRBV4-3 CASSTREGLAGVNEQFF
TRBD2 TRBJ2-3 few TRBV11-2 CASSSPRLATDTQYF
TRBD2 TRBJ2-1 NA TRBV24-1 CATSDSVRLAGAVPPDEQFF
NA TRBJ2-5 many TRBV30 CAWSVEGVGRKTQYF